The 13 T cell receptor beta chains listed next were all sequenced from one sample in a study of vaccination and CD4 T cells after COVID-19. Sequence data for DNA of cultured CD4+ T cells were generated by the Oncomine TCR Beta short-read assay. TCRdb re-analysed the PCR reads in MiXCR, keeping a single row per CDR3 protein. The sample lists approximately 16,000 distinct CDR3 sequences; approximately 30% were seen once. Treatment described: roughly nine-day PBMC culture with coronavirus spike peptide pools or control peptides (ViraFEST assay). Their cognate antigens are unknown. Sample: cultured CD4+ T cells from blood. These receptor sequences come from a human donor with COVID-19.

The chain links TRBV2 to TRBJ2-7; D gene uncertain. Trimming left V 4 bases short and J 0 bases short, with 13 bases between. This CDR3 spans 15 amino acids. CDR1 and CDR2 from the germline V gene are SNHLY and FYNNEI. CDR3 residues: CASSVSQQSSYEQYF. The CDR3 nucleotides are TGTGCCAGCAGTGTTTCACAACAAAGCTCCTACGAGCAGTACTTC.

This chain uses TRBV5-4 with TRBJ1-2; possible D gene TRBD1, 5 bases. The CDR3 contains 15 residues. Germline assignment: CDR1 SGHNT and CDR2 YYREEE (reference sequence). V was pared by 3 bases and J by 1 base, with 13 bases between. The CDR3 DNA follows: TGTGCCAGCAGCTCGGACGGGGCAGTTAACTATGGCTACACCTTC. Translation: CASSSDGAVNYGYTF.

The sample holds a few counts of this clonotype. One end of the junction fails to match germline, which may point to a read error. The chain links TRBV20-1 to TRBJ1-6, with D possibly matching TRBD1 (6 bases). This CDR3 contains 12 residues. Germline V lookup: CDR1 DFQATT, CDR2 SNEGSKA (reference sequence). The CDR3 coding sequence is TGCAGCGCTAGACCCGGACAGCGGCCCCTCCACTTT. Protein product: CSARPGQRPLHF.

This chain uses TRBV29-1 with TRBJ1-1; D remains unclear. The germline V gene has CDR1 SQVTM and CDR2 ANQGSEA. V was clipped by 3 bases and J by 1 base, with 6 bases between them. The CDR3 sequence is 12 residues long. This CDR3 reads CSVDRGNTEAFF. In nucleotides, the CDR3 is TGCAGCGTTGATCGGGGGAACACTGAAGCTTTCTTT.

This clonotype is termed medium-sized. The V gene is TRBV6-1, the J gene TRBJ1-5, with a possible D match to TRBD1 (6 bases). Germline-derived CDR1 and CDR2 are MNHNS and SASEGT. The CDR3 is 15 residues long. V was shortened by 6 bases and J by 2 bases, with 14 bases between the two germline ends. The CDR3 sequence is CASRGGRSGNQPQHF. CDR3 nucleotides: TGTGCCAGCAGGGGGGGCAGGTCCGGCAATCAGCCCCAGCATTTT.

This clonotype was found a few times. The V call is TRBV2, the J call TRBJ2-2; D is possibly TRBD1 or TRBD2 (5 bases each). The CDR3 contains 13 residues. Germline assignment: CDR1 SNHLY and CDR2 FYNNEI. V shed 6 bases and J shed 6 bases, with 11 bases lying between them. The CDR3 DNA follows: TGTGCCAGCAGGGTAGGGACGGCCGGGGAGCTGTTTTTT. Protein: CASRVGTAGELFF. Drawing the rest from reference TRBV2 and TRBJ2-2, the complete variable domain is EPEVTQTPSHQVTQMGQEVILRCVPISNHLYFYWYRQILGQKVEFLVSFYNNEISEKSEIFDDQFSVERPDGSNFTLKIRSTKLEDSAMYFCASRVGTAGELFFGEGSRLTVL.

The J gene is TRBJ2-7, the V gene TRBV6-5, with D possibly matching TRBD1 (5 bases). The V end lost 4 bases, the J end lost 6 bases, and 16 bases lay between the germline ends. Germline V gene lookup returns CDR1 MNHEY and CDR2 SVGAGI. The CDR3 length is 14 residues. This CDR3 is CASSSRTRSPEQYF. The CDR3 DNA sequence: TGTGCCAGCAGTTCACGGACAAGGTCCCCCGAGCAGTACTTC.

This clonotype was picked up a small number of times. CDR3 residues: CASREQGGGGPPQHF. CDR3 bases: TGTGCCAGCAGGGAACAGGGAGGCGGGGGCCCGCCCCAGCATTTT. The V gene is TRBV6-1, the J gene TRBJ1-5; D is perhaps TRBD1 (6 bases). V lost 6 bases and J lost 9, with 21 bases in between. The CDR3 covers 15 residues. CDR1 is MNHNS and CDR2 is SASEGT in the germline V gene.

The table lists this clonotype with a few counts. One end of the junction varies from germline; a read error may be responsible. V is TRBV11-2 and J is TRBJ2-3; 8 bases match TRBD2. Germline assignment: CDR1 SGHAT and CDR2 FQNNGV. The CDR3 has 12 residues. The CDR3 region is CASRIGAGGKVF. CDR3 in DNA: TGTGCCAGCAGGATCGGGGCGGGGGGAAAGGTTTTT. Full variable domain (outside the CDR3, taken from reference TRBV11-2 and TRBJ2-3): EAGVAQSPRYKIIEKRQSVAFWCNPISGHATLYWYQQILGQGPKLLIQFQNNGVVDDSQLPKDRFSAERLKGVDSTLKIQPAKLEDSAVYLCASRIGAGGKVFGPGTRLTVL.

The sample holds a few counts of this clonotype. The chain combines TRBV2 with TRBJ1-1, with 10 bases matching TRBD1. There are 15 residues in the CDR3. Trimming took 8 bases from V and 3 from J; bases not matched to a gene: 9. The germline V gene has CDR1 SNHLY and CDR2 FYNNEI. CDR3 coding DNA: TGTGCCAGCCGCGGGACAGGGGCCTCAGACACTGAAGCTTTCTTT. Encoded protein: CASRGTGASDTEAFF.

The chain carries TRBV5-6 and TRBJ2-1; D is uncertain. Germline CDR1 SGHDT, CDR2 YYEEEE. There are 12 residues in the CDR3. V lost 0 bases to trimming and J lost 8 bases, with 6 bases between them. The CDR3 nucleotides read TGTGCCAGCAGCTTGGACTCGGATGAGCAGTTCTTC. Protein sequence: CASSLDSDEQFF.

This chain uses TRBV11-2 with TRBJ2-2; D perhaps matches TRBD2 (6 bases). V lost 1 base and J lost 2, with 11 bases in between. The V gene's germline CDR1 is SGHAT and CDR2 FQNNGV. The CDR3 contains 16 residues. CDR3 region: CASSLVRGVNTGELFF. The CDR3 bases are TGTGCCAGCAGCTTAGTGCGGGGAGTCAACACCGGGGAGCTGTTTTTT.

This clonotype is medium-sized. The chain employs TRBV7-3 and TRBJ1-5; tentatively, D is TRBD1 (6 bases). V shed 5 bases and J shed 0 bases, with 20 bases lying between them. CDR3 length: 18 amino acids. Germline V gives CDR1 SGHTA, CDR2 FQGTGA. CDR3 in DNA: TGTGCCAGCAGCCCCTCCCCGATGGGGGCTGATAGCAATCAGCCCCAGCATTTT. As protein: CASSPSPMGADSNQPQHF.